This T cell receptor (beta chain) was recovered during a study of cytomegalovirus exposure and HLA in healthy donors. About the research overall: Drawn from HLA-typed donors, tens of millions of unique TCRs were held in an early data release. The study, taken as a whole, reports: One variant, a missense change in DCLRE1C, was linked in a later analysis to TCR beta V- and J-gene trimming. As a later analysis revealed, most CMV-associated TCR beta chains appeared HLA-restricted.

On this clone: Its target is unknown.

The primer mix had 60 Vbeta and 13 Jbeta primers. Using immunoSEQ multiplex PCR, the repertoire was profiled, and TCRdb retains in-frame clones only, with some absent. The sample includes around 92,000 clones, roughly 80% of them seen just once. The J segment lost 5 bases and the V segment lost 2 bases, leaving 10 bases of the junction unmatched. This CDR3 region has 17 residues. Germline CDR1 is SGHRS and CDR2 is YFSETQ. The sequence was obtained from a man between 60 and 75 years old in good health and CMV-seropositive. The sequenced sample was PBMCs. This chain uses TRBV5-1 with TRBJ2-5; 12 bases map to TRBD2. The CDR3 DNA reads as TGCGCCAGCAGCTTACCTAGCGGGGGGGCCGGGTTGGAGACCCAGTACTTC. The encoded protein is CASSLPSGGAGLETQYF.